The 18 T cell receptor beta chains listed next were all sequenced from one sample in a study of STAT5B mutations in CD4+ large granular lymphocyte leukemia. TCRdb's copy holds only in-frame clones and misses some; the assay was immunoSEQ multiplex PCR. The sample lists under 50,000 clones; roughly 80% were seen once. Sequences were obtained from CD4+ T cells from blood buffy coats. The receptors stem from a human donor in good health.

This rearrangement joins TRBV5-4 to TRBJ2-5, with D maybe TRBD1 (5 bases). V lost 2 bases and J 5 bases, leaving 13 bases between the germline ends. Germline CDR1 is SGHNT and CDR2 is YYREEE (reference sequence). This CDR3 comprises 14 residues. CDR3 nucleotides: TGTGCCAGCAGCTTTGCAGCAGGGTGGGAGACCCAGTACTTC. Its protein product is CASSFAAGWETQYF.

The V and J genes are TRBV18 and TRBJ2-2; D is unresolved. Germline lookup yields CDR1 KGHSH and CDR2 LQKENI. The CDR3 loop spans 15 amino acids. Deletions cut 6 bases from V and 4 bases from J, with 15 bases between. The CDR3 sequence is CASSPRAASTGELFF. The CDR3 DNA follows: TGTGCCAGCTCCCCTAGGGCCGCGAGCACCGGGGAGCTGTTTTTT.

This chain uses TRBV6-6 with TRBJ1-2; D not certain. V shed 2 bases and J shed 0 bases, with 10 bases lying between them. In germline, CDR1 is MNHNY, CDR2 SVGAGI (reference sequence). This CDR3 has 15 amino acids. The CDR3 here is CASSYGQLTNYGYTF. CDR3 sequence (DNA): TGTGCCAGCAGTTACGGTCAGTTAACTAACTATGGCTACACCTTC.

The CDR3 is CASSSMDSYGYTF. The CDR3 DNA reads TGTGCCAGCAGCTCCATGGACAGCTATGGCTACACCTTC. This rearrangement joins TRBV5-8 to TRBJ1-2, with a tentative D call TRBD1 (6 bases). Per the germline V gene, CDR1 is SGHTS and CDR2 is YDEGEE. The CDR3 length is 13 residues. V lost 3 bases and J 4 bases, leaving 10 bases between the germline ends.

This chain joins TRBV19 and TRBJ1-2, with D possibly being TRBD1 (5 bases). V was shortened by 5 bases and J by 8 bases, with 18 bases between the two germline ends. Germline values: CDR1 LNHDA, CDR2 SQIVND (reference sequence). The CDR3 runs to 14 residues. This chain's CDR3 is CASSAPGREQGYTF. As DNA, the CDR3 is TGTGCCAGTAGTGCGCCGGGACGGGAACAAGGCTACACCTTC.

The rearrangement links TRBV6-5 to TRBJ1-4, with D tentatively TRBD1 (5 bases). Germline V gene sequence: CDR1 MNHEY, CDR2 SVGAGI. V lost 6 bases and J lost 5, with 16 bases in between. CDR3 size: 15 residues. CDR3: CASSRGVEGNEKLFF. CDR3 sequence (DNA): TGTGCCAGCAGCCGCGGCGTGGAGGGGAATGAAAAACTGTTTTTT.

The gene calls are TRBV6-1 and TRBJ2-3; 15 nucleotides agree with TRBD2. Germline lookup yields CDR1 MNHNS and CDR2 SASEGT. The length of the CDR3 is 18 residues. V shed 4 bases and J 1 base; nucleotides not matched to a gene: 6. The CDR3 is CASSGTSGRDPRTDTQYF. CDR3 DNA sequence: TGTGCCAGCAGTGGGACTAGCGGGAGGGATCCCCGCACAGATACGCAGTATTTT.

This clone was seen just once. The rearrangement links TRBV5-1 to TRBJ2-6, with 12 bases that match TRBD1. Per germline, CDR1 SGHRS and CDR2 YFSETQ. Unmatched junction bases numbered 6, after V lost 4 bases and J lost 4 bases. The CDR3 is 17 residues long. The CDR3 here is CASSDRDRGLGANVLTF. CDR3 in DNA: TGCGCCAGCAGCGACCGGGACAGGGGGCTAGGGGCCAACGTCCTGACTTTC.

The rearrangement joins TRBV11-3 to TRBJ1-1; possibly TRBD1 for D (5 bases). The V end lost 7 bases, the J end lost 9 bases, and 18 bases lay between the germline ends. The CDR3 covers 13 residues. Germline V gives CDR1 SGHNT, CDR2 YENEEA. CDR3 sequence reads: CASNSGFHGQAFF. As DNA, the CDR3 is TGTGCCAGCAACTCAGGGTTTCATGGACAAGCTTTCTTT.

The genes are TRBV5-1 and TRBJ2-3, with D possibly called TRBD1 or TRBD2 (5 bases each). The V gene's germline CDR1 is SGHRS and CDR2 YFSETQ. Deletions cut 4 bases from V and 9 bases from J, with 12 bases between. The CDR3 sequence is 12 residues long. The CDR3 DNA is TGCGCCAGCAGCGGCGGGCAGGGAACGCAGTATTTT. This gives the protein CASSGGQGTQYF.

This chain joins TRBV10-1 and TRBJ2-1; possible D gene TRBD1, 6 bases. Trimming pared 9 bases from V and 4 bases from J, leaving 19 bases between. The CDR3 has 15 amino acids. Germline CDR1 is WNHNN and CDR2 is SYGVQD (reference sequence). The CDR3 DNA reads TGCGCCAGTAGCTCCGGGACAACGATTTACAATGAGCAGTTCTTC. This sequence encodes CASSSGTTIYNEQFF.

The genes are TRBV28 and TRBJ1-2; D unclear. Germline CDR1 and CDR2: MDHEN and SYDVKM. V was shortened by 3 bases and J by 4 bases, with 15 bases between the two germline ends. The CDR3 is 15 residues long. CDR3 protein: CASSLTSLSSYGYTF. The CDR3 DNA reads as TGTGCCAGCAGTTTGACATCGCTATCGAGCTATGGCTACACCTTC.

This clone was recorded once. The V call is TRBV7-6, the J call TRBJ1-1, with a possible D match to TRBD1 (5 bases). V was pared by 3 bases and J by 4 bases, with 21 bases between. The germline V gene has CDR1 SGHVS and CDR2 FNYEAQ. The CDR3 has 17 residues. CDR3 residues: CASSLIAAGAGGTEAFF. The CDR3 nucleotides read TGTGCCAGCAGCTTGATCGCGGCAGGTGCCGGGGGCACTGAAGCTTTCTTT.

As DNA, the CDR3 is TGTGCCAGCACCCTCGGATGGGAAAGAAATGAAAAACTGTTTTTT. Translated, it gives CASTLGWERNEKLFF. The rearrangement uses TRBV6-1 and TRBJ1-4; D gene unclear. Deletions cut 7 bases from V and 5 bases from J, with 17 bases between. The germline V gene encodes CDR1 MNHNS and CDR2 SASEGT. The CDR3 runs 15 residues.

The rearrangement links TRBV9 to TRBJ2-1; 12 bases are a match to TRBD2. V shed 8 bases, J shed 5 bases, and the junction held 5 bases outside the gene matches. Germline assignment: CDR1 SGDLS and CDR2 YYNGEE. CDR3 length equals 14 residues. The chain's CDR3 is CASTRLAGDNEQFF. The CDR3 coding sequence is TGTGCCAGTACGAGACTAGCGGGAGACAATGAGCAGTTCTTC.

This clone was seen more than once but under ten times. The chain uses TRBV7-2 and TRBJ1-2, with 9 bases lining up with TRBD1. The CDR3 runs 13 residues. CDR1 and CDR2 (germline): SGHTA, FQGNSA. With 5 bases clipped from V and 8 bases from J, the junction kept 6 bases outside the gene matches. The CDR3, as DNA: TGTGCCAGCAGCCTTACAGGGGGCTGGGGCTACACCTTC. Encoded protein: CASSLTGGWGYTF.

This clone has just a few counts. This chain links TRBV30 with TRBJ2-7; perhaps TRBD2 as D (5 bases). The CDR3 has 13 amino acids. V shed 3 bases and J shed 7 bases, with 16 bases lying between them. Germline CDR1 and CDR2: GTSNPN and SVGIG (reference sequence). CDR3 sequence reads: CAWRSQYPGEQYF. The DNA of the CDR3 is TGTGCCTGGAGGTCCCAGTACCCGGGGGAGCAGTACTTC.

This sequence joins TRBV6-4 and TRBJ2-3; 9 positions match TRBD2. The CDR3 is 15 amino acids. Trimming cost V 5 bases and J 5 bases; bases outside gene matches: 8. Germline V gives CDR1 MRHNA, CDR2 SNTAGT. CDR3 coding DNA: TGTGCCAGCAGTATTAGCGGGAGTCGAGGAGATACGCAGTATTTT. This codes for CASSISGSRGDTQYF.